In this sample, the clone carrying this T cell receptor (beta chain) is large. Its specificity is unknown. V lost 5 bases and J lost 2, with 15 bases in between. Germline V gene sequence: CDR1 SGHNT, CDR2 YENEEA. This CDR3 region has 15 residues. These data originate in a study of T cells in localized non-small cell lung cancer. General study findings and limits: With higher T cell density in blood came longer overall survival. Because only a single region of the tumor was sequenced, heterogeneity remains possible.

Some clones are missing from TCRdb's copy, which holds only in-frame ones; the method was immunoSEQ multiplex PCR. The sample has 1,300 or so clones, around 23% seen once. This chain uses TRBV11-3 with TRBJ1-1; the D gene is possibly TRBD1 (5 bases). This receptor was taken from a woman aged 35-75 years with stage I lung adenocarcinoma. Sequenced material: normal lung tissue next to the tumor, taken before any cancer treatment. The CDR3 region has the DNA TGTGCCAGCAGCCCCGGGACCTGGGAAAACACTGAAGCTTTCTTT. It is translated as CASSPGTWENTEAFF.